Listed below are T cell receptor beta chains from one sample, sequenced in a study of shared clonotypes between healthy human individuals. Sequencing used immunoSEQ multiplex PCR; TCRdb keeps in-frame clones, though not all of them. The table shows 2 million to 3 million clones, with 93% occurring only once. The sample consisted of naive CD4+ T cells from PBMCs. The source of these receptors is a man aged 18 to 30 in good health. Some clones in this sample may be carry-over from other donors' samples. The CDR3 runs from the conserved cysteine through the conserved F or W. Fields, in order: V gene, CDR3 protein.

TRBV29-1 | CSTSALEAFF
TRBV5-1 | CASSLAGTHTEAFF
TRBV7-8 | CASSPRTSGRLQETQYF
TRBV5-1 | CASSLGSNYEQYF
TRBV7-9 | CASSFPQQGLNTEAFF
TRBV10-2 | CASAGLAGVMETQYF
TRBV6-1 | CASSETRSTDTQYF
TRBV6-1 | CASSEGRNYGYTF
TRBV27 | CASRGVLRDTQETQYF
TRBV4-2 | CASSQRISNQPQHF
TRBV27 | CASSWGRPGKGTGELFF
TRBV19 | CASSTQGTGYTF
TRBV4-1 | CASSQDGFQDTQYF